This TCR beta chain was recovered during a study of response to subunit inactivated influenza vaccine. Study conclusions and caveats: Authors suggested seasonal influenza vaccinations each recruit few new T cells.

Details on this clonotype: Its antigen is undetermined.

Using its own MiXCR run on the RT-PCR reads, TCRdb lists one record per CDR3 protein. The table includes hundreds of thousands of distinct CDR3 sequences, approximately 15% detected once. Trimming took off 0 bases at V and 1 base at J, with 10 bases between the two ends. The CDR3 has 16 residues. Per germline, CDR1 SGDLS and CDR2 YYNGEE. The sample consisted of PBMCs from blood, taken 14 to 15 days before vaccination. This clonotype was obtained from a man aged 50 to 59 who received an inactivated influenza vaccine. This chain joins TRBV9 and TRBJ2-2; D not certain. The CDR3, as DNA: TGTGCCAGCAGCGTAGATGATATCGTGAACACCGGGGAGCTGTTTTTT. It translates to CASSVDDIVNTGELFF. Variable domain in full (rest from reference TRBV9 and TRBJ2-2): DSGVTQTPKHLITATGQRVTLRCSPRSGDLSVYWYQQSLDQGLQFLIQYYNGEERAKGNILERFSAQQFPDLHSELNLSSLELGDSALYFCASSVDDIVNTGELFFGEGSRLTVL.